This T cell receptor beta chain was captured in a study of shared clonotypes between healthy human individuals. With 4 bases removed from V and 14 bases from J, the gap between germline ends came to 13 bases. The CDR3 has 11 residues. Per germline, CDR1 SGHKS and CDR2 YYEKEE (reference sequence). Here immunoSEQ multiplex PCR was the method, and the copy in TCRdb shows in-frame clones only, minus some. The table lists over 2,000,000 clones, about 93% of them singletons, with 1.5% to 2% in the top ten. CD45RO-negative CD8 cells positively selected for CCR7 made up the naive population, which excluded terminally differentiated effector memory CD45RA+ cells.

Sequencing was performed on naive CD8+ T cells from PBMCs. The receptor was isolated from a man younger than 35 in good health. Some clones in this sample may be carry-over from other donors' samples. The rearrangement uses TRBV5-5 and TRBJ2-1; tentatively, D is TRBD1 (6 bases). CDR3 DNA: TGTGCCAGCAGCGTCCAGGGGTGGGAGTTCTTC. Amino acids: CASSVQGWEFF.